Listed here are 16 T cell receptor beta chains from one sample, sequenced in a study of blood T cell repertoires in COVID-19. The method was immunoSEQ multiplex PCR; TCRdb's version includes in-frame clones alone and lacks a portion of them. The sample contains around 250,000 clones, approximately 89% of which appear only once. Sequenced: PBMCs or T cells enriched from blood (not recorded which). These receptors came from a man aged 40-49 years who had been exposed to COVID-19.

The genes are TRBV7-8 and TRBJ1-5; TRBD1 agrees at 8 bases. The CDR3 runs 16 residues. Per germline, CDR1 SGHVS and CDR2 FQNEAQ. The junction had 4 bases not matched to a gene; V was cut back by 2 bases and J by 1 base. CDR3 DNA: TGTGCCAGCAGCTTATACAGGGGGTTGAGCAATCAGCCCCAGCATTTT. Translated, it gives CASSLYRGLSNQPQHF.

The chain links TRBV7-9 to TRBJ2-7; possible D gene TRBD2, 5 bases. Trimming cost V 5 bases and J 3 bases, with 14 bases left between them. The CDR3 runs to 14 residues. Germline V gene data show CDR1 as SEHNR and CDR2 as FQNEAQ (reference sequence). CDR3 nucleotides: TGTGCCAGCAGCCCCGGGGAAGAGAACTACGAGCAGTACTTC. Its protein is CASSPGEENYEQYF.

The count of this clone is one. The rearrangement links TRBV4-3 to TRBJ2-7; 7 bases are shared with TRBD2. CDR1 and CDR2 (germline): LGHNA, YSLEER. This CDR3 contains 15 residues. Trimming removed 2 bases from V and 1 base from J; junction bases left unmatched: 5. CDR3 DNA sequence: TGCGCCAGCAGCCAATTACTAGCGTCTTCCTACGAGCAGTACTTC. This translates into CASSQLLASSYEQYF.

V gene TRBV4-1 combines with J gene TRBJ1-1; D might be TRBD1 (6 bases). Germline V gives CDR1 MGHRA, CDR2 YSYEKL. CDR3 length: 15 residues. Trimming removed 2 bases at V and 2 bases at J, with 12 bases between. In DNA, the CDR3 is TGCGCCAGCAGCCAATCCAGGGGAACAAACACTGAAGCTTTCTTT. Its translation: CASSQSRGTNTEAFF.

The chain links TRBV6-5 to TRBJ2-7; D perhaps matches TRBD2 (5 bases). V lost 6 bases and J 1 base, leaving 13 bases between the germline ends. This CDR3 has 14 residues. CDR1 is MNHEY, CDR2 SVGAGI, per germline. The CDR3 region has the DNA TGTGCCAGCAGGGCCCGGGGAATATCCTACGAGCAGTACTTC. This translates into CASRARGISYEQYF.

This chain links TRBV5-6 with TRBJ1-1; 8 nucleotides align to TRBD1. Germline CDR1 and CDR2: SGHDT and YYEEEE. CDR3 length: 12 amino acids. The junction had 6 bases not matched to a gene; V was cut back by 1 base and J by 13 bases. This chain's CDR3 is CASSLQGAQDFF. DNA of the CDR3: TGTGCCAGCAGCTTGCAGGGGGCCCAGGATTTCTTT.

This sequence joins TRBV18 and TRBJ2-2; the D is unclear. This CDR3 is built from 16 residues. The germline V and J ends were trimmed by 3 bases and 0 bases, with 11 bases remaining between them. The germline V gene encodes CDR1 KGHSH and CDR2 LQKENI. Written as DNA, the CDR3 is TGTGCCAGCTCACCGGAGCACCCCTCGAACACCGGGGAGCTGTTTTTT. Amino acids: CASSPEHPSNTGELFF.

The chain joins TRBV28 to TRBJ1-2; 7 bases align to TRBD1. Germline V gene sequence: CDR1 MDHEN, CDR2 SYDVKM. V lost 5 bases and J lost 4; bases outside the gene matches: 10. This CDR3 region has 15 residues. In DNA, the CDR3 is TGTGCCAGCAGTCCCGGGACAGCGTGGGCCTATGGCTACACCTTC. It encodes CASSPGTAWAYGYTF.

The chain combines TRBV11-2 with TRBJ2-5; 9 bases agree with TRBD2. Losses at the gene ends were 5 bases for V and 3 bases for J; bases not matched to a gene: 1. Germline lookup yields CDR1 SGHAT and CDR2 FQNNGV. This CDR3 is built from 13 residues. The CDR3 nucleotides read TGTGCCAGCAGCCGACTAGCGGAAGAGACCCAGTACTTC. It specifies CASSRLAEETQYF.

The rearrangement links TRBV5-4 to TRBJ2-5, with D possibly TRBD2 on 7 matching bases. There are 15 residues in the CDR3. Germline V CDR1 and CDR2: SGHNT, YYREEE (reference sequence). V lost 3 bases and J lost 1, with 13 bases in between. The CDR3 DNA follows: TGTGCCAGCAGCTGGGGGGGGGCGGCCCAAGAGACCCAGTACTTC. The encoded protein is CASSWGGAAQETQYF.

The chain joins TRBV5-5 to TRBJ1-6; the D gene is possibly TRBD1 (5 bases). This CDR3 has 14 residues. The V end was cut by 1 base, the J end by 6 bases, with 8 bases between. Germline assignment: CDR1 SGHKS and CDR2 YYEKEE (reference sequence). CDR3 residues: CASSLRQPNSPLHF. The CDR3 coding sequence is TGTGCCAGCAGCTTGAGACAGCCTAATTCACCCCTCCACTTT.

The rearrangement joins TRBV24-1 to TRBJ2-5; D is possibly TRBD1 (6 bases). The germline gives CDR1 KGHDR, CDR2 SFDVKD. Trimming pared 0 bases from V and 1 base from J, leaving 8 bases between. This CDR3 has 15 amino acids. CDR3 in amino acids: CATSDLTGPQETQYF. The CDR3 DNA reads TGTGCCACCAGTGATTTGACAGGGCCCCAAGAGACCCAGTACTTC.

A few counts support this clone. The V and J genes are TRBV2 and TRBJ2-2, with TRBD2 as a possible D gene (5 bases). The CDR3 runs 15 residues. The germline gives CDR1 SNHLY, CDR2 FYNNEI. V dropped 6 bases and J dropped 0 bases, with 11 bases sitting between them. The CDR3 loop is CASRAPGTNTGELFF. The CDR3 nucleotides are TGTGCCAGCAGGGCTCCCGGGACGAACACCGGGGAGCTGTTTTTT.

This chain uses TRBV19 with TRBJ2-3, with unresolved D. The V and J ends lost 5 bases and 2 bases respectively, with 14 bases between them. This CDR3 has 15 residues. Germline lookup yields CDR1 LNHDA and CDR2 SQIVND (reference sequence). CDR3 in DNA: TGTGCCAGTAGTCCTCAAGCCCCTCTCACAGATACGCAGTATTTT. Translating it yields CASSPQAPLTDTQYF.

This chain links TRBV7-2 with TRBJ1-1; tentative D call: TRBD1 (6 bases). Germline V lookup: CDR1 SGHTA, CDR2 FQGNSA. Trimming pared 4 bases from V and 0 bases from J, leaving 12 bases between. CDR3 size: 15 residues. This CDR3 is CASSYGQLMNTEAFF. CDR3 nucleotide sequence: TGTGCCAGCAGCTACGGACAGTTGATGAACACTGAAGCTTTCTTT.

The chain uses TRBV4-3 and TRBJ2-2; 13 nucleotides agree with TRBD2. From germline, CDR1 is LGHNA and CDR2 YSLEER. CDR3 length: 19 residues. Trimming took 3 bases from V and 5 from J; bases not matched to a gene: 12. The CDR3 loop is CASSHRTSGSVWGTGELFF. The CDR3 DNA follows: TGCGCCAGCAGCCACAGGACTAGCGGGAGTGTGTGGGGGACCGGGGAGCTGTTTTTT.